This is a list of T cell receptor beta chains from one sample in a study of OX40 agonist ivuxolimab in advanced cancers. Profiled with immunoSEQ multiplex PCR; TCRdb holds only in-frame clones, not every one. Here the sample spans 90,000 to 120,000 clones, 80% to 95% being singletons. The sample in question was CD4+ or CD8+ T cells sorted from blood, obtained in a trial of the OX40 agonist ivuxolimab. The receptors were sampled from an adult with an advanced solid tumor such as melanoma, head and neck, liver or kidney cancer. Both conserved end residues are part of each CDR3. The D gene is left open where the match is weak. Clone sizes are given selectively: once, few, many, or a class where the clone is expanded.

J: TRBJ2-6
D: TRBD1
V: TRBV11-1
size: -
CDR3: CASRLDYRGGANVLTF
DNA: TGTGCCAGCAGATTGGATTACAGGGGTGGGGCCAACGTCCTGACTTTC

J: TRBJ1-6
D: TRBD1
V: TRBV30
size: -
CDR3: CAWRPPDRENSPLHF
DNA: TGTGCCTGGAGGCCCCCGGACAGGGAGAATTCACCCCTCCACTTT

J: TRBJ1-2
D: -
V: TRBV7-2
size: -
CDR3: CASSLGSRGEGYTF
DNA: TGTGCCAGCAGCTTAGGGAGTCGGGGTGAAGGCTACACCTTC

J: TRBJ1-4
D: -
V: TRBV19
size: -
CDR3: CASSTDRHNAANEKLFF
DNA: TGTGCCAGTAGTACAGACAGACACAACGCCGCTAATGAAAAACTGTTTTTT

J: TRBJ2-1
D: -
V: TRBV2
size: few
CDR3: CASCGQGPSNEQFF
DNA: TGTGCCAGCTGCGGCCAGGGGCCCTCCAATGAGCAGTTCTTC

J: TRBJ1-5
D: -
V: TRBV5-6
size: -
CDR3: CASSLGNSNQPQHF
DNA: TGTGCCAGCAGCTTGGGCAATAGCAATCAGCCCCAGCATTTT

J: TRBJ1-5
D: -
V: TRBV6-5
size: -
CDR3: CASLPGGNQPQHF
DNA: TGTGCCAGCCTTCCAGGGGGCAATCAGCCCCAGCATTTT

J: TRBJ2-2
D: -
V: TRBV7-6
size: -
CDR3: CASSLGAPGTIGELFF
DNA: TGTGCCAGCAGCTTAGGTGCGCCAGGGACAATCGGGGAGCTGTTTTTT

J: TRBJ2-3
D: TRBD2
V: TRBV2
size: -
CDR3: CASSELTSRGTDTQYF
DNA: TGTGCCAGCAGTGAACTGACTAGCCGAGGCACAGATACGCAGTATTTT

J: TRBJ2-1
D: -
V: TRBV29-1
size: -
CDR3: CSVETPTNKQFF
DNA: TGCAGCGTTGAGACGCCGACCAATAAGCAGTTCTTC

J: TRBJ1-1
D: -
V: TRBV5-1
size: -
CDR3: CASSLVGGRMNTEAFF
DNA: TGCGCCAGCAGCTTGGTTGGAGGGCGCATGAACACTGAAGCTTTCTTT

J: TRBJ2-5
D: TRBD2
V: TRBV7-6
size: -
CDR3: CASSFSLAGVGDVETQYF
DNA: TGTGCCAGCAGCTTTTCACTAGCGGGGGTGGGTGACGTGGAGACCCAGTACTTC

J: TRBJ2-1
D: -
V: TRBV9
size: -
CDR3: CASSVASSSYNEQFF
DNA: TGTGCCAGCAGCGTAGCGTCTAGCTCCTACAATGAGCAGTTCTTC

J: TRBJ2-1
D: -
V: TRBV19
size: -
CDR3: CASSSTRRLNEQFF
DNA: TGTGCCAGTAGTTCAACACGGAGATTAAATGAGCAGTTCTTC

J: TRBJ2-2
D: TRBD2
V: TRBV2
size: -
CDR3: CASSVSGGFGELFF
DNA: TGTGCCAGCAGTGTATCCGGGGGGTTCGGGGAGCTGTTTTTT

J: TRBJ2-5
D: -
V: TRBV7-9
size: -
CDR3: CASSSPRVRGGETQYF
DNA: TGTGCCAGCAGCTCCCCTCGGGTTAGGGGAGGAGAGACCCAGTACTTC

J: TRBJ2-2
D: TRBD1
V: TRBV11-2
size: -
CDR3: CASSSPGQGGGELFF
DNA: TGTGCCAGCAGCTCACCGGGACAGGGGGGCGGGGAGCTGTTTTTT

J: TRBJ2-7
D: -
V: TRBV2
size: -
CDR3: CASTVRDNEQYF
DNA: TGTGCCAGCACCGTAAGGGATAACGAGCAGTACTTC

J: TRBJ2-7
D: -
V: TRBV9
size: -
CDR3: CASSVDPGGTYEQYF
DNA: TGTGCCAGCAGCGTAGACCCGGGGGGCACCTACGAGCAGTACTTC

J: TRBJ2-2
D: -
V: TRBV19
size: once
CDR3: CASTRTANTGELFF
DNA: TGTGCCAGTACCAGGACGGCGAACACCGGGGAGCTGTTTTTT

J: TRBJ2-1
D: -
V: TRBV5-1
size: -
CDR3: CASSLITDEQFF
DNA: TGCGCCAGCAGCTTGATAACTGATGAGCAGTTCTTC

J: TRBJ2-4
D: -
V: TRBV15
size: -
CDR3: CATEYANIQYF
DNA: TGTGCCACCGAGTACGCAAACATTCAGTACTTC